Listed here are 5 T cell receptor beta chains from one sample, sequenced in a study of OX40 agonist ivuxolimab in advanced cancers. The repertoire was sequenced with immunoSEQ multiplex PCR; TCRdb's copy has only in-frame clones and lacks some. The profile shows about 74,000 clones, roughly 83% of them singletons. The sequencing here drew on CD4+ or CD8+ T cells sorted from blood, taken in a trial of the OX40 agonist ivuxolimab. All receptors come from an adult with an advanced solid tumor such as melanoma, head and neck, liver or kidney cancer.

The rearrangement uses TRBV5-4 and TRBJ2-3, with D unclear. The CDR3 totals 14 residues. V gave up 5 bases and J gave up 2 bases, with 12 bases separating them. The V gene's germline CDR1 is SGHNT and CDR2 YYREEE (reference sequence). The CDR3 reads CASSTDIHTDTQYF. DNA for the CDR3: TGTGCCAGCAGTACAGACATTCACACAGATACGCAGTATTTT.

The V and J genes are TRBV9 and TRBJ1-1, with D perhaps matching TRBD1 (5 bases). Trimming took 3 bases from V and 5 from J, leaving 17 bases between them. Germline V gene lookup returns CDR1 SGDLS and CDR2 YYNGEE. This CDR3 region has 15 residues. The CDR3 bases are TGTGCCAGCAGCGCACCCTCAGGGTTAAAGACTGAAGCTTTCTTT. It yields the protein CASSAPSGLKTEAFF.

The rearrangement uses TRBV4-3 and TRBJ1-3; D uncertain. The CDR3 is 15 amino acids. Trimming cost V 2 bases and J 0 bases, with 8 bases left between them. Germline loops: CDR1 LGHNA, CDR2 YSLEER. This CDR3 is CASSQNVVSGNTIYF. CDR3 sequence (DNA): TGCGCCAGCAGCCAAAATGTAGTCTCTGGAAACACCATATATTTT.

DNA of the CDR3: TGTGCCAGCAGCTTAGCTGGGGAGTTCGAGCAGTACTTC. Protein: CASSLAGEFEQYF. J is TRBJ2-7 and V is TRBV7-9; D perhaps matches TRBD2 (5 bases). V lost 0 bases to trimming and J lost 6 bases, with 9 bases between them. Per the germline V gene, CDR1 is SEHNR and CDR2 is FQNEAQ (reference sequence). This CDR3 comprises 13 residues.

This chain uses TRBV28 with TRBJ2-1; 7 bases are shared with TRBD1. The CDR3 runs to 13 residues. V gave up 4 bases and J gave up 13 bases; unmatched junction bases: 10. CDR1 is MDHEN and CDR2 is SYDVKM in the germline V gene. The DNA for the CDR3 is TGTGCCAGCAGTTCGGGACAGCCGGAACTTCAGTTCTTC. Translated: CASSSGQPELQFF.